These T cell receptor beta chains were read from a single sample in a study of siplizumab effects on memory and regulatory T cells. The method was immunoSEQ multiplex PCR; TCRdb's version includes in-frame clones alone and lacks a portion of them. The sample yields tens of thousands of clones, roughly 90% seen once. Sequencing was carried out using Tregs sorted from blood. The receptors shown here come from a human donor in good health. The CDR3 runs from the conserved cysteine through the conserved F or W. Expanded clones get a size class; other rows say once, few or many, or leave the size out.

>TRBV7-2|TRBJ2-7|.
CASSPGPGQGSEQYF
>TRBV5-1|TRBJ1-2|.
CASSPQGSYGYTF
>TRBV6-4|TRBJ2-3|.
CASSVRGSSSTDTQYF
>TRBV5-1|TRBJ1-2|.
CASRPDSNYGYTF
>TRBV5-1|TRBJ2-3|.
CASSSGGADTQYF
>TRBV15|TRBJ1-2|.
CATSRESAGYYGYTF
>TRBV7-3|TRBJ2-5|.
CASSRGLAGSQETQYF
>TRBV11-2|TRBJ2-6|once
CASSLVWGTGANVLTF
>TRBV5-4|TRBJ2-7|.
CASSQDGRFEQYF
>TRBV7-3|TRBJ1-2|.
CASSLTRTGSYGYTF
>TRBV5-1|TRBJ1-2|.
CASSVSQAQLNYGYTF
>TRBV11-2|TRBJ2-2|.
CASSPRGLAGVPNTGELFF
>TRBV7-9|TRBJ1-2|once
CASSSRAVYGYTF
>TRBV7-9|TRBJ2-7|.
CASSFTSNEQYF
>TRBV2|TRBJ2-1|.
CASGLYNEQFF
>TRBV7-7|TRBJ2-2|.
CASSDQYFTGELFF
>TRBV7-9|TRBJ1-2|few
CASREVGYTF
>TRBV2|TRBJ1-5|.
CASSRGAEPQHF
>TRBV4-3|TRBJ1-2|once
CASSQDRGYYGYTF
>TRBV30|TRBJ2-3|.
CAWNQMTGVDTQYF
>TRBV28|TRBJ2-3|.
CASRSGGDTQYF
>TRBV4-2|TRBJ2-7|.
CASSQDPSGGTHEQYF
>TRBV7-2|TRBJ2-7|.
CASSARLATGGRYEQYF
>TRBV12-5|TRBJ1-5|.
CASGLVLRGGQPQHF
>TRBV6-1|TRBJ2-4|.
CASGPRRYF
>TRBV4-1|TRBJ2-3|.
CASSQAGLAGGGADTQYF
>TRBV25-1|TRBJ1-3|.
CASSPRYPQGNGNTIYF
>TRBV13|.|.
CASSHRFYEQYF
>TRBV10-2|TRBJ2-3|.
CASSAVETWGQYF
>TRBV19|TRBJ2-3|.
CASSTPPQGAQYF
>TRBV9|TRBJ1-1|.
CASSVARGLTEAFF
>TRBV7-9|TRBJ1-2|.
CASSQNQANYGYTF
>TRBV4-2|TRBJ2-2|.
CASRPRGSNTGELFF
>TRBV20-1|TRBJ1-2|once
CSAYVYYGYTF
>TRBV10-1|TRBJ2-2|.
CASSVTATGELFF
>TRBV29-1|TRBJ2-3|.
CSVEHSTDTQYF
>TRBV4-1|TRBJ2-3|few
CASSLAFPSTDTQYF
>TRBV9|TRBJ1-4|.
CASSVTPIEKLFF
>TRBV25-1|TRBJ1-1|few
CASSEYEKGNTEAFF
>TRBV11-2|TRBJ1-3|.
CASSSLGYRGASSGNTIYF
>TRBV7-3|TRBJ2-5|.
CASSPGQGARETQYF
>TRBV19|TRBJ2-7|once
CASRKQGASLEQYF
>TRBV10-3|TRBJ2-7|.
CATRPGTGVEQYF
>TRBV29-1|TRBJ1-1|.
CSVDEGRNTEAFF
>TRBV28|TRBJ1-2|.
CASSLWARGSYGYTF
>TRBV7-5|TRBJ2-7|.
CVRSSLMGGCYEQYF
>TRBV7-9|TRBJ2-2|.
CASSSQGTGELFF
>TRBV5-1|TRBJ2-1|few
CASSLVVYSGDNEQFF
>TRBV28|TRBJ2-7|.
CASKRSYEQYF
>TRBV4-3|TRBJ2-7|.
CASSQDLGAGSNEQYF